Only one count was recorded for the clone carrying this T cell receptor beta chain. Its specificity is not known. The assay was immunoSEQ multiplex PCR, and TCRdb's table has in-frame clones only and misses some. The sample lists about 20,000 clones; 75% to 95% were seen once. This specimen comes from a study of OX40 agonist ivuxolimab in advanced cancers. In germline, CDR1 is SEHNR, CDR2 FQNEAQ (reference sequence). The CDR3 is made up of 17 amino acids. The ends lost 5 bases at V and 5 bases at J; junction bases unmatched: 14. Study-level results: Certain nonresponding patients likewise had low normalized T-cell clonal expansion. Expanded peripheral T-cell antigen specificity went undetermined.

The specimen comprised CD4+ or CD8+ T cells sorted from blood, sampled in a trial of the OX40 agonist ivuxolimab. This rearrangement joins TRBV7-9 to TRBJ2-7, with TRBD2 identical over 11 bases. This clonotype was sampled from an adult with an advanced solid tumor such as melanoma, head and neck, liver or kidney cancer. CDR3 loop: CASSENYFSGGADEQYF. For the CDR3, the DNA is TGTGCCAGCAGCGAAAACTACTTTAGCGGGGGGGCAGACGAGCAGTACTTC.